This TCR beta chain was captured by sequencing in a study of CD8+ T cells in alopecia areata. Study-level information: Treated patients' severity was scored by percentage of affected scalp area.

Study conclusions and caveats: On tofacitinib, scalp clonality and expanded CD8+ clones among top 100 fell significantly. In scalp samples, resident alphabeta T cells of normal skin are also sequenced. For lesional scalp, especially alopecia totalis/universalis, clonality was higher than in normal scalp.

The germline gives CDR1 SGHNT, CDR2 YYREEE (reference sequence). V gave up 0 bases and J gave up 6 bases, with 7 bases separating them. The CDR3 is 12 amino acids. Extraction and reverse transcription of RNA yielded cDNA as the sequencing template. Here immunoSEQ multiplex PCR was the method, and the copy in TCRdb shows in-frame clones only, minus some. The profile shows 95,000 to 110,000 clones, about nine tenths of them singletons. Treatment here: oral pan-JAK inhibitor, 5-10 mg twice daily. On this clone: Its target is unknown.

The sequenced sample was CD8+ T cells sorted from blood, obtained between weeks 30 and 35, from a patient treated with tofacitinib. The sequence derives from a human donor with alopecia areata. This chain links TRBV5-4 with TRBJ2-7, with unresolved D. The chain's CDR3 is CASSLGVAEQYF. The DNA for the CDR3 is TGTGCCAGCAGCTTGGGGGTAGCCGAGCAGTACTTC.